This T cell receptor beta chain was recovered during a study of blood T cells in healthy people across ages. Overall study findings and caveats: Donor CMV infection status was unknown, possibly confounding age-related changes in expanded clonotypes.

For the second PCR, which ran for 7 to 11 cycles, a sample-barcoded 5' primer and a J-beta primer mix were used. There were at least 2.5 million CDR3-containing paired-end reads obtained from each sample. TCRdb passed the 5' RACE reads through MiXCR, listing each CDR3 protein once. The sample carries about 680,000 distinct CDR3 sequences, 49% recorded once. Trimming cost V 5 bases and J 6 bases; bases outside gene matches: 10. The CDR3 is 15 amino acids. The germline gives CDR1 MNHNY, CDR2 SVGAGI (reference sequence). A minimum of 6 micrograms of total RNA was extracted per sample. Of note for this clonotype: Its antigen is unknown.

The chain carries TRBV6-6 and TRBJ2-3; 8 bases agree with TRBD2. This TCR was sampled from a woman aged 55-70 years in good health. Sequenced material: blood. The CDR3, as DNA: TGTGCCAGCAGTCTCGGACTAGCCATTTATGATACGCAGTATTTT. Its translation: CASSLGLAIYDTQYF.